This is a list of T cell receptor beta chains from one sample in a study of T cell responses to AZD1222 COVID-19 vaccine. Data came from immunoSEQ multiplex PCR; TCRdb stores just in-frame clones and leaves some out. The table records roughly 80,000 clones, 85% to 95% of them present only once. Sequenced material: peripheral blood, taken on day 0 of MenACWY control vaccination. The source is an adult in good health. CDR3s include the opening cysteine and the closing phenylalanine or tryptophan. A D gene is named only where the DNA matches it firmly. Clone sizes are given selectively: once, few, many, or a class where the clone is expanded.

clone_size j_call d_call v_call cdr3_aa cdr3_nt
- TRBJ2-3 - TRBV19 CASSIVTPTNTDTQYF TGTGCCAGTAGTATAGTTACACCGACGAACACAGATACGCAGTATTTT
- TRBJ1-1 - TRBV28 CASSPTREAFF TGTGCCAGCAGTCCTACACGTGAAGCTTTCTTT
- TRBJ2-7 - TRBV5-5 CASSLLDYEQYF TGTGCCAGCAGCTTATTAGACTACGAGCAGTACTTC
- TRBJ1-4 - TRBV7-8 CASSTRGDEKLFF TGTGCCAGCAGCACGCGGGGTGATGAAAAACTGTTTTTT
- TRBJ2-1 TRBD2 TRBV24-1 CATRLAGVYNEQFF TGTGCCACCAGATTAGCGGGAGTCTACAATGAGCAGTTCTTC
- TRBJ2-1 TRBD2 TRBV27 CASNFLAGGANEQFF TGTGCCAGCAACTTCCTAGCGGGAGGTGCCAATGAGCAGTTCTTC
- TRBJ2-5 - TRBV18 CASSNYQETQYF TGTGCCAGCTCCAATTACCAAGAGACCCAGTACTTC
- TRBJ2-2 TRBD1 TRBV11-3 CASSQGQGKATGELFF TGTGCCAGCAGCCAAGGACAGGGGAAGGCCACCGGGGAGCTGTTTTTT
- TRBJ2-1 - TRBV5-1 CASSLGIESYNEQFF TGCGCCAGCAGCTTGGGAATAGAGTCCTACAATGAGCAGTTCTTC
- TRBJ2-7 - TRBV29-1 CSVEPGLEQYF TGCAGCGTTGAGCCAGGCCTGGAGCAGTACTTC
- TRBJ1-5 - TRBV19 CASSIGVSQPQHF TGTGCCAGTAGTATAGGGGTGAGTCAGCCCCAGCATTTT
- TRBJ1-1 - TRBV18 CASSPSEGMVNTEAFF TGTGCCAGCTCACCTTCGGAGGGTATGGTGAACACTGAAGCTTTCTTT
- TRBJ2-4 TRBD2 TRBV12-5 CASGLEAGGMSIQYF TGTGCTAGTGGTTTAGAAGCGGGAGGTATGAGCATTCAGTACTTC
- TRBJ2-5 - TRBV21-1 CASSKPPPGRRRRVQYF TGTGCCAGCAGCAAACCGCCCCCGGGACGACGGCGTAGGGTCCAGTACTTC
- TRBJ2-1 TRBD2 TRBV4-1 CASSQELAGVYNEQFF TGCGCCAGCAGCCAAGAACTAGCGGGAGTTTACAATGAGCAGTTCTTC
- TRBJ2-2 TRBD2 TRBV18 CASSPGTSGTNTGELFF TGTGCCAGCTCACCCGGGACTAGCGGGACCAACACCGGGGAGCTGTTTTTT
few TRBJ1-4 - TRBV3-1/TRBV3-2 CASSQVSAGISEKLFF TGTGCCAGCAGCCAAGTCTCCGCAGGGATAAGTGAAAAACTGTTTTTT
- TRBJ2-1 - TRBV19 CASSLLPGIPEGEQFF TGTGCCAGTTCTTTGCTTCCGGGGATCCCCGAAGGTGAGCAGTTCTTC